A few counts support the clone carrying this T cell receptor (beta chain). This specimen comes from a study of blood T cell repertoires in COVID-19. The trim removed 3 bases at V and 6 bases at J, leaving 9 bases unmatched. CDR1 and CDR2 (germline): DFQATT, SNEGSKA (reference sequence). The CDR3 totals 14 residues. TCRdb's table, derived via immunoSEQ multiplex PCR, lists solely in-frame clones and lacks some. The sample records 55,000 to 75,000 clones, around 80% being singletons. The V and J genes are TRBV20-1 and TRBJ2-7; 9 nucleotides match TRBD2. The sample comprised peripheral blood. The receptor's source is a human donor in a cohort sampled during active COVID-19. The CDR3 nucleotides read TGCAGTGCTAGTCGGAGCGGGAGGCCGTCCGAGCAGTACTTC. Its protein product is CSASRSGRPSEQYF.